These 5 T cell receptor beta chains were sequenced from one sample in a study of T cell responses to AZD1222 COVID-19 vaccine. Libraries were prepared by immunoSEQ multiplex PCR; TCRdb keeps only in-frame clonotypes and omits some of them. The data show around 80,000 clones, about 88% seen once. Source: peripheral blood, taken on day 0 of AZD1222 vaccination. The receptors originated from an adult in good health.

This chain connects TRBV7-8 to TRBJ2-7, with 7 nucleotides matching TRBD1. The CDR3 is made up of 14 amino acids. Germline CDR1 reads SGHVS; CDR2 reads FQNEAQ. V lost 8 bases and J lost 2; bases outside the gene matches: 9. The CDR3 DNA reads as TGTGCCAGCCTAAAAACAGGGGAGACCTACGAGCAGTACTTC. Translated, it gives CASLKTGETYEQYF. The variable domain in full, with the rest retrieved from reference TRBV7-8 and TRBJ2-7, is GAGVSQSPRYKVAKRGQDVALRCDPISGHVSLFWYQQALGQGPEFLTYFQNEAQLDKSGLPSDRFFAERPEGSVSTLKIQRTQQEDSAVYLCASLKTGETYEQYFGPGTRLTVT.

CDR3 amino acids: CASSLNPFTEAFF. DNA of the CDR3: TGTGCCAGCAGCTTAAATCCTTTCACTGAAGCTTTCTTT. The J gene is TRBJ1-1, the V gene TRBV7-9; D ambiguous. The CDR3 spans 13 residues. The germline V and J ends were trimmed by 2 bases and 4 bases, with 8 bases remaining between them. The germline V gene encodes CDR1 SEHNR and CDR2 FQNEAQ (reference sequence).

This rearrangement joins TRBV29-1 to TRBJ2-6; 9 bases match TRBD1. From germline, CDR1 is SQVTM and CDR2 ANQGSEA. J was trimmed by 2 bases and V by 5 bases; bases with no gene match: 1. CDR3 length equals 14 residues. CDR3 loop: CSVTGGTGANVLTF. DNA for the CDR3: TGCAGCGTTACAGGGGGCACTGGGGCCAACGTCCTGACTTTC. Combining the CDR3 with reference TRBV29-1 and TRBJ2-6 gives the whole variable domain SAVISQKPSRDICQRGTSLTIQCQVDSQVTMMFWYRQQPGQSLTLIATANQGSEATYESGFVIDKFPISRPNLTFSTLTVSNMSPEDSSIYLCSVTGGTGANVLTFGAGSRLTVL.

The chain employs TRBV2 and TRBJ2-5, with D maybe TRBD2 (6 bases). This CDR3 contains 15 residues. V was clipped by 10 bases and J by 0 bases, with 18 bases between them. Germline V gene sequence: CDR1 SNHLY, CDR2 FYNNEI. The CDR3 sequence: CATSRDGGYQETQYF. The CDR3 DNA reads TGTGCCACCAGCAGGGACGGAGGGTACCAAGAGACCCAGTACTTC.

The genes are TRBV28 and TRBJ1-2, with D tentatively TRBD1 (6 bases). Germline CDR1 reads MDHEN; CDR2 reads SYDVKM. CDR3 length: 13 residues. V lost 3 bases, J lost 9 bases, and 14 bases lay in between. CDR3 in amino acids: CASSFQGRTRYTF. The CDR3 DNA sequence: TGTGCCAGCAGTTTTCAGGGGAGGACGCGCTACACCTTC.